The 27 T cell receptor beta chains below all came from one sample that was sequenced in a study of blood T cells in healthy people across ages (dated by TCRdb to between 2015 and 2017). The library was produced with 5' RACE. Reads for this sample came from an Illumina HiSeq 2500. A second PCR of about 7 to 12 cycles was run with a J-beta primer mix and a sample-barcoded 5' primer. The raw public reads went through TCRdb reprocessing: fastp at Q25, MiXCR clone calling, in-frame beta chains kept. Entries that share a CDR3 protein sequence are merged under the most common genes and DNA. The sample data list over 450,000 distinct CDR3 sequences, and more than 20% of these were observed just once. Of the sample, approximately 10% is held by the ten largest clones. These data were also filed under a second study, of T cells of mothers and their children.

The sequencing sample was made of blood. All receptors come from a boy younger than 18 in good health.

V usage is TRBV3-1 and J usage is TRBJ1-3; D is unresolved. Germline V gives CDR1 LGHDT, CDR2 YNNKEL (reference sequence). The germline V and J ends were trimmed by 0 bases and 2 bases, with 8 bases remaining between them. The CDR3 length is 15 residues. The CDR3 DNA reads as TGTGCCAGCAGCCAAGAACGACTCGCTGGAAACACCATATATTTT. This gives the protein CASSQERLAGNTIYF.

The rearrangement uses TRBV28 and TRBJ2-7; D gene ambiguous. This CDR3 is 14 amino acids long. Trimming took off 1 base at V and 3 bases at J, with 10 bases between the two ends. Germline V gene lookup returns CDR1 MDHEN and CDR2 SYDVKM. The CDR3 is CASSLYQENYEQYF. DNA for the CDR3: TGTGCCAGCAGTTTATACCAAGAAAACTACGAGCAGTACTTC.

There are a few counts of this clonotype. This chain connects TRBV5-6 to TRBJ2-5; 9 bases match TRBD1. The V segment lost 4 bases and the J segment 7 bases; nucleotides outside the gene matches: 8. The V gene's germline CDR1 is SGHDT and CDR2 YYEEEE. CDR3 length equals 14 residues. The CDR3: CASSPRTGAGTQYF. CDR3 bases: TGTGCCAGCAGCCCCAGGACAGGGGCAGGGACCCAGTACTTC.

The chain combines TRBV7-2 with TRBJ2-3; 9 positions match TRBD2. The length of the CDR3 is 16 residues. Looked up from germline, CDR1 is SGHTA and CDR2 is FQGNSA. Trimming took 5 bases from V and 2 from J; bases not matched to a gene: 8. CDR3 in DNA: TGTGCCAGCAGCCAGCAGCGGGGGGCCTACACAGATACGCAGTATTTT. Translating it yields CASSQQRGAYTDTQYF.

The V gene is TRBV20-1, the J gene TRBJ2-5; D is ambiguous. CDR3 length: 10 residues. Trimming left V 4 bases short and J 4 bases short, with 4 bases between. Germline V gene lookup returns CDR1 DFQATT and CDR2 SNEGSKA (reference sequence). Here the CDR3 reads CSAIRETQYF. The CDR3 bases are TGCAGTGCTATTCGAGAGACCCAGTACTTC.

The chain combines TRBV28 with TRBJ2-5, with 7 bases aligning to TRBD2. The J call may be mistaken, given a closer DNA end match to TRBJ2-7. Germline CDR1 is MDHEN and CDR2 is SYDVKM. This CDR3 is 14 amino acids long. CDR3 loop: CASSISGAAYEQYF. As DNA, the CDR3 is TGTGCCAGCAGTATAAGCGGGGCGGCCTACGAGCAGTACTTC.

This clonotype was found a few times. This chain connects TRBV7-2 to TRBJ2-5; 7 bases are shared with TRBD1. The CDR3 is made up of 12 amino acids. CDR1 is SGHTA, CDR2 FQGNSA, per germline. Trimming at V came to 7 bases and at J to 7 bases, leaving 6 bases not matched to a gene. The CDR3 nucleotides read TGTGCCAGCACAAGACAGGGCGGGACCCAGTACTTC. Its translation: CASTRQGGTQYF.

The table lists this clonotype with a few counts. The chain links TRBV5-1 to TRBJ2-2; D not resolved. Germline loops: CDR1 SGHRS, CDR2 YFSETQ. The CDR3 consists of 16 residues. Deletions cut 0 bases from V and 4 bases from J, with 13 bases between. The CDR3 DNA is TGCGCCAGCAGCTTGGCCCCTAGTCGTGGCACCGGGGAGCTGTTTTTT. Protein: CASSLAPSRGTGELFF.

The rearrangement links TRBV2 to TRBJ2-1; D perhaps matches TRBD2 (6 bases). Germline loops: CDR1 SNHLY, CDR2 FYNNEI. Trimming removed 6 bases at V and 4 bases at J, with 16 bases between. The length of the CDR3 is 15 residues. CDR3 amino acids: CASSQSWDFYNEQFF. The CDR3 DNA is TGTGCCAGCAGCCAGTCATGGGACTTTTACAATGAGCAGTTCTTC.

This clonotype came up once. A much larger clonotype is one base distant, so this may be a read error. The chain has TRBV20-1 and TRBJ2-5; D remains unclear. V shed 3 bases and J shed 3 bases, with 5 bases lying between them. The V gene's germline CDR1 is DFQATT and CDR2 SNEGSKA (reference sequence). This CDR3 is built from 11 residues. CDR3 nucleotide sequence: TGCAGTGCTAGTATAAAAGAGACCCAGTACTTC. It specifies CSASIKETQYF.

V usage is TRBV4-3 and J usage is TRBJ2-1, with TRBD2 matching 8 bases. The CDR3 runs to 15 residues. Germline loops: CDR1 LGHNA, CDR2 YSLEER. The V and J ends lost 1 base and 5 bases, in that order; junction bases with no gene match: 4. CDR3 loop: CASSQVSGGDNEQFF. CDR3 nucleotide sequence: TGCGCCAGCAGCCAAGTTTCGGGGGGGGACAATGAGCAGTTCTTC.

This clonotype was detected a few times. The V and J genes are TRBV7-9 and TRBJ1-6, with 10 positions matching TRBD1. This CDR3 spans 16 amino acids. The germline V gene encodes CDR1 SEHNR and CDR2 FQNEAQ (reference sequence). With 4 bases clipped from V and 7 bases from J, the junction kept 7 bases outside the gene matches. The CDR3, as DNA: TGTGCCAGCAGCTCACCCCCGGGACAGGGGAATTCACCCCTCCACTTT. This sequence encodes CASSSPPGQGNSPLHF.

This clonotype occurred a few times. The V gene is TRBV4-3, the J gene TRBJ2-4; D is uncertain. The V end was cut by 3 bases, the J end by 6 bases, with 12 bases between. This CDR3 is built from 14 residues. Germline CDR1 LGHNA, CDR2 YSLEER. The CDR3 nucleotides read TGCGCCAGCAGCCAGGTCTACCGAACAAACATTCAGTACTTC. This translates into CASSQVYRTNIQYF.

This clonotype was seen at least ten times. The J gene is TRBJ2-7, the V gene TRBV3-1; D uncertain. CDR1 LGHDT and CDR2 YNNKEL come from the germline V gene (reference sequence). Trimming removed 0 bases from V and 6 bases from J, with 15 bases in between. CDR3 size: 15 residues. The chain's CDR3 is CASSQDRLGTAEQYF. CDR3 nucleotides: TGTGCCAGCAGCCAAGATCGGTTGGGTACAGCCGAGCAGTACTTC.

This clonotype occurred a few times. CDR3 sequence (DNA): TGTGCCAGCAGCCATGGCCCAGGGTGGGACACTGAAGCTTTCTTT. Translating gives CASSHGPGWDTEAFF. The rearrangement links TRBV14 to TRBJ1-1, with D perhaps TRBD1 (5 bases). CDR3 length equals 15 residues. CDR1 and CDR2 (germline): SGHDN, FVKESK. V lost 3 bases and J 3 bases, leaving 14 bases between the germline ends.

Details on this clonotype: One end of the junction does not line up with germline, which may come from a read error. The rearrangement links TRBV27 to TRBJ2-2, with D tentatively TRBD1 (6 bases). Germline V gives CDR1 MNHEY, CDR2 SMNVEV (reference sequence). The CDR3 runs 14 residues. CDR3 nucleotide sequence: TGCGCCAGCACCCTGAGCAGGGGTCACGGGGAGCTGTTTTTT. Translated: CASTLSRGHGELFF.

This clonotype was recorded a few times. The genes are TRBV20-1 and TRBJ2-2; perhaps TRBD1 as D (6 bases). Germline-derived CDR1 and CDR2 are DFQATT and SNEGSKA (reference sequence). Trimming shortened V by 6 bases and J by 6 bases, and 8 bases separated the two germline ends. The CDR3 covers 11 residues. In nucleotides, the CDR3 is TGCAGTGCAAAGGGGGCCGGGGAGCTGTTTTTT. Its translation is CSAKGAGELFF.

This clonotype was observed a handful of times. J is TRBJ2-2 and V is TRBV4-3, with 9 nucleotides matching TRBD1. Germline lookup yields CDR1 LGHNA and CDR2 YSLEER. The trim removed 1 base at V and 4 bases at J, leaving 7 bases unmatched. The CDR3 loop spans 17 amino acids. The CDR3 bases are TGCGCCAGCAGCCAAGTGGTAGGGACAGGGAGCACCGGGGAGCTGTTTTTT. Protein product: CASSQVVGTGSTGELFF.

V usage is TRBV3-1 and J usage is TRBJ2-3; a weak D match, TRBD2 (6 bases). Germline V lookup: CDR1 LGHDT, CDR2 YNNKEL (reference sequence). Trimming shortened V by 4 bases and J by 6 bases, and 20 bases separated the two germline ends. This CDR3 spans 16 amino acids. The CDR3 DNA reads TGTGCCAGCAGCCCGTTGGGGGAGGCCCTTGTGGATACGCAGTATTTT. Amino acid sequence: CASSPLGEALVDTQYF.

This clonotype was detected ten times or more. DNA of the CDR3: TGTGCCAGCAGCCAAGATGGGAACTCCTACGAGCAGTACTTC. Its protein product is CASSQDGNSYEQYF. The J gene is TRBJ2-5, the V gene TRBV4-2; D ambiguous. The DNA end is a closer match to TRBJ2-7, so the J assignment may be wrong. The CDR3 is 14 amino acids. Germline CDR1 LGHNA, CDR2 YNFKEQ.

This chain's CDR3 is CASSGDTGGKNIQYF. Written as DNA, the CDR3 is TGTGCCAGCAGCGGCGACACAGGGGGCAAAAACATTCAGTACTTC. The gene calls are TRBV9 and TRBJ2-4; 8 nucleotides match TRBD1. V gave up 3 bases and J gave up 3 bases; unmatched junction bases: 5. Germline values: CDR1 SGDLS, CDR2 YYNGEE. CDR3 length: 15 residues.

This clonotype has at least ten counts. This sequence joins TRBV6-2 or TRBV6-3 and TRBJ2-5; TRBD2 matches 9 bases. Unmatched junction bases numbered 3, after V lost 0 bases and J lost 4 bases. The germline gives CDR1 MNHEY, CDR2 SVGEGT. The CDR3 runs 15 residues. The CDR3 is CASSYSAGGPETQYF. The CDR3 nucleotides are TGTGCCAGCAGTTACTCGGCGGGAGGGCCAGAGACCCAGTACTTC.

This chain links TRBV10-3 with TRBJ2-6; perhaps D is TRBD1 or TRBD2 (5 bases each). Looked up from germline, CDR1 is ENHRY and CDR2 is SYGVKD. The ends were cut back, 4 bases at V and 0 bases at J, with 13 bases in the middle. CDR3 length: 17 residues. CDR3 region: CAISGAGRGSGANVLTF. CDR3 nucleotide sequence: TGTGCCATCAGTGGGGCAGGGAGAGGCTCTGGGGCCAACGTCCTGACTTTC.

This clonotype has a handful of counts. In DNA form, the CDR3 reads TGTGCCAGCTCGCGGCGGGACAGGGGATACGAAAAACTGTTTTTT. Residues: CASSRRDRGYEKLFF. J is TRBJ1-4 and V is TRBV18; 10 nucleotides match TRBD1. V lost 6 bases and J lost 8; bases outside the gene matches: 9. Germline loops: CDR1 KGHSH, CDR2 LQKENI. CDR3 size: 15 residues.

This rearrangement joins TRBV13 to TRBJ2-5; TRBD1 matches at 10 bases. The tail of the sequence fits TRBJ2-7 better, so the J call may be wrong. CDR1 and CDR2 from the germline V gene are PRHDT and FYEKMQ (reference sequence). The CDR3 is made up of 15 amino acids. CDR3 nucleotides: TGTGCCAGCAGCTTAGCCGGACAGGGGGGCCCCGAGCAGTACTTC. It is translated as CASSLAGQGGPEQYF.

Remarks on this clonotype: Likely a read error: the CDR3 ends without its conserved phenylalanine or tryptophan. The chain carries TRBV7-2 and TRBJ2-3; 15 bases line up with TRBD2. The CDR3 contains 17 residues. Trimming removed 2 bases from V and 4 bases from J; junction bases left unmatched: 4. Germline CDR1 is SGHTA and CDR2 is FQGNSA. The CDR3: CASSLPGLAGGADTQYS. The DNA of the CDR3 is TGTGCCAGCAGCTTACCGGGACTAGCGGGAGGTGCAGATACGCAGTATTCT.

This clonotype has a count of ten or more. The CDR3 is CASRDSHQETQYF. CDR3 coding DNA: TGCGCCAGCCGGGACAGCCACCAAGAGACCCAGTACTTC. V gene TRBV5-1 combines with J gene TRBJ2-5; 7 nucleotides match TRBD1. Germline V gene lookup returns CDR1 SGHRS and CDR2 YFSETQ. The CDR3 runs to 13 residues. J gave up 0 bases and V 7 bases, and 3 bases lay outside the gene matches. The full variable domain, in which reference TRBV5-1 and TRBJ2-5 provide the parts outside the CDR3, is KAGVTQTPRYLIKTRGQQVTLSCSPISGHRSVSWYQQTPGQGLQFLFEYFSETQRNKGNFPGRFSGRQFSNSRSEMNVSTLELGDSALYLCASRDSHQETQYFGPGTRLLVL.